This T cell receptor beta chain was documented in a study of cytomegalovirus exposure and HLA in healthy donors (dated by TCRdb to 2015 to 2018). Study-wide context: An earlier analysis of 587 of the donors reported approximately 280 Gb of sequence data and 117 million unique TCR beta sequences obtained from roughly 180 million T cells. Around 320 gigabases of sequencing data and approximately 85 million unique TCR sequences were included in an early release covering under 650 HLA-typed donors. Of the 300 to 400 genotyped donors, about 80% fell in the genetic ancestry cluster associated with self-reported Caucasian donors. The aim of the study was to test whether cataloging public T cell receptors could identify signatures of past pathogen exposure. The study used immunosequencing to profile the T cell repertoires of some 600 subjects and linked those repertoires to cytomegalovirus serostatus. In addition to the first cohort of 650 to 800 subjects, a separate validation cohort of approximately 130 different subjects was used. High-throughput TCR immunosequencing, statistical association of individual TCRs with disease status, and machine learning were combined to predict cytomegalovirus infection status. A later analysis re-analyzed previously published TCR beta repertoires from 666 donors and added high-resolution HLA genotyping to study TCR occurrence patterns. In the later analysis, no new phenotypic data were used to find candidate immune exposures; instead, reliance was placed on TCR beta sequences and their occurrence across donors. In an earlier analysis of around 540 of the donors, high-throughput TCR beta sequencing was used to judge whether each TCR beta V gene segment behaved as functional or pseudogenic. Donor age, sex, ethnicity and CMV serostatus were collected together with the repertoire data. Genome-wide SNP genotypes for about 55% of the roughly 670 donors were used in a later genetic analysis, which treated that subset as a discovery cohort. Every discovery cohort repertoire had been produced on one sequencing platform. Both class I and class II loci were covered by HLA typing, at four-digit resolution. The number of donors typed differed by locus, with roughly 620-630 for A, B, C, DRB1 and DQB1, 522 for DQA1, about 610 for DPA1, and approximately 470 for DPB1. A few DR-DQ haplotypes were handled as single units for association and clustering because linkage in the cohort was strong. Among 300 to 500 genotyped donors of the cohort, an average of approximately 240,000 unique TCR beta nucleotide sequences was sequenced per donor, of which about 20% were non-productive.

The cohort consisted of 666 healthy bone marrow donors. All cohort members were sampled while nominally healthy, although unrecorded immune exposures were likely present. The donor tested CMV seropositive, placing the donor among the 290 or so seropositive members of the cohort. A peripheral blood sample was provided by each donor, and peripheral blood mononuclear cells were used for TCR beta sequencing. Genomic DNA was extracted from the blood cell samples with the Qiagen DNeasy Blood Extraction Kit. Libraries were made using the immunoSEQ multiplex PCR assay. A mixture of 60 forward primers for TCR Vbeta segments and 13 reverse primers for TCR Jbeta segments was used in the multiplex PCR. A multiplex PCR assay on genomic DNA amplified the CDR3 region of rearranged TCR beta genes. Amplified TCR beta libraries were sequenced as 87-base-pair reads on the Illumina HiSeq System. The original methods were these. Across the 670 or so repertoires, a later analysis counted 75 million to 90 million unique TCR beta chains, roughly 11 million of which were shared by at least two donors. Raw reads were error-corrected and collapsed into unique sequences with a nearest-neighbor algorithm that merged closely related sequences to remove PCR and sequencing errors. To assign V, D and J gene segments, CDR3 sequences were aligned to IMGT reference sequences. For a sequence to be retained, a match of at least six nucleotides was required to both a V gene segment and a J gene segment. Rearrangements were classified as productive when the CDR3 lacked stop codons and remained in frame with V and J, and all other rearrangements were classified as non-productive. Following IMGT convention, CDR3 was defined as the stretch from the second conserved V-encoded cysteine to the conserved J-encoded phenylalanine. Sequences without an unambiguous match to a single V gene segment were excluded from the earlier analysis of about 600 of the donors. In an earlier analysis of 587 of the donors, V segments were called functional above 56.7% productive rearrangements and were called segregating when the between-donor standard deviation exceeded 5%. A statistical classification framework was built to diagnose cytomegalovirus status from the catalog of TCR beta chain sequences. A later analysis assigned V and J genes by comparing TCR nucleotide sequences with IMGT/GENE-DB human TR gene sequences. A later analysis assigned CDR3 sequences and most-parsimonious VDJ recombination scenarios with the TCRdist pipeline. In a later analysis, each TCR beta chain was defined by its CDR3 amino acid sequence together with its V-gene family, and reads lacking a unique V-gene family were excluded. To address suspected cross-contamination and a sequencing artifact, a later analysis removed some 620 highly shared, low-generation-probability nucleotide sequences. In a later analysis, a clonal expansion index for each public chain was calculated from normalized within-repertoire ranks of inferred template counts. In a later analysis, generation probabilities were computed using a VDJ recombination model fitted to out-of-frame rearrangements, and the results were checked against IGoR. A later analysis scored TCR-TCR, TCR-HLA and TCR-CMV co-occurrence with hypergeometric tests, applying a repertoire-size bias correction to TCR pairs. In a later analysis, false discovery rates were estimated by permuting HLA or CMV assignments 20 times. In a later analysis, co-occurring TCRs were grouped using DBSCAN, with TCRdist sequence similarity added in when clustering inside HLA-allele-positive subsets. Repertoires with fewer than 30,000 or more than 120,000 public chains were left out of co-occurrence clustering, as were about five repertoires with anomalous nucleotide sharing. This is the immuneACCESS table as TCRdb keeps it, with only in-frame sequences that have V and J called. A part of the clones is gone; compared with another copy, unresolved V genes explain less than half, and the rest is unexplained. D and trimming come from the DNA, and the V and J calls and clone size come from that table. The table for this sample lists about 220,000 clones; more than 75% of them were counted only once. 5.4% of the sample is taken by the ten largest.

Concerning this clone: Its cognate antigen has yet to be identified. Per-base quality was not reported, and no clone a single base away is much larger than it.

The CDR3, from cysteine to phenylalanine, totals 14 residues. The read is trimmed to its CDR3 DNA, 42 bases read in frame from base 1. Cut back by 1 base and 6 bases, the V and J ends lie 10 bases apart. CDR1 and CDR2 are read off the germline V gene as SGHTA and FQGNSA. Broader findings and caveats from the paper: According to a later analysis, TCR association rates differed among HLA loci, with DRB1 alleles showing the most associated TCRs and HLA-C alleles showing the fewest. Compared with equally common non-associated chains, HLA-associated TCR beta chains in a later analysis were more clonally expanded and had lower generation probabilities. A few of the identified cytomegalovirus-associated TCR beta chains were confirmed in vitro to be specific for cytomegalovirus antigens. A later analysis reported that several top co-occurrence clusters appeared linked to parvovirus B19, influenza, CMV and Epstein-Barr virus. A cluster of highly shared sequence variants was judged likely to be a technical artifact of the sequencing pipeline. Broadly in line with IMGT annotations, most TCR beta V segments showed up in productive rearrangements about 90% or about 30% of the time in an earlier analysis of around 550 of the donors. Compared with the approximately 670-donor mean, donors in an Asian-associated ancestry cluster had fewer N-insertions in productive TCRs, according to a later genetic analysis. Some IMGT-functional V segments, including TRBV6-2 and TRBV6-3, could not be told apart with the 87-base-pair reads, so those segments were excluded. Most TCR sequences were seen in very few donors, while some public TCRs were found in many individuals. HLA typing was unavailable for some donors at each locus, so association tests used only the typed subset. The only immune exposure information available for the cohort was CMV serostatus. The classifier was reported to diagnose cytomegalovirus status with high specificity and sensitivity in both the original cohort and the validation cohort. V-gene and J-gene trimming of TCR beta chains was associated with a missense DCLRE1C variant in a later genetic analysis, and the association was replicated in an independent cohort. Roughly uniform sequencing depth across donors was assumed in presence/absence analyses, although this assumption may not hold. A later analysis associated about 17,000 TCR beta sequences with specific HLA alleles at a false discovery rate of 0.05. The study listed over 150 TCR beta chains as associated with cytomegalovirus. A later analysis found that most CMV-associated TCR beta chains appeared HLA-restricted, with HLA associations seemingly driven largely by CMV exposure. The earlier analysis of about 600 of the donors excluded roughly 16 rarely observed V segments, including chromosome 9 orphons, because counts were too low. Assigning TCR associations to individual alleles was difficult when HLA alleles, especially DR and DQ, strongly co-occurred. A further reported finding was that TCR beta sequences accurately predicted the HLA-A and HLA-B alleles for most subjects in the first cohort. The authors suggested that the approach could potentially be generalized to other disease states and immunological phenotypes. Only TCR beta chains were sequenced in this cohort, and the absence of alpha or paired-chain data limited detectable features. Correlated functional status among segregating V segments might be attributable to linkage disequilibrium, but an unknown experimental factor could not be ruled out.

Sample: PBMCs. The clonotype was recovered from a woman aged 40 to 55 in good health and CMV-seropositive. This chain joins TRBV7-2 to TRBJ2-1; no D gene call is confident. The bases read TGTGCCAGCAGCTTAGATGGAGCCTCCAATGAGCAGTTCTTC. Translated, this is CASSLDGASNEQFF.